This T cell receptor beta chain derives from a study of blood T cell repertoires in COVID-19. The repertoire was sequenced with immunoSEQ multiplex PCR; TCRdb's copy has only in-frame clones and lacks some. Among about 76,000 clones listed, roughly 80% were seen once. CDR3 length equals 16 residues. The V gene end was trimmed by 3 bases and the J gene end by 5 bases; junction bases not matched to a gene: 10. In germline, CDR1 is LNHDA, CDR2 SQIVND (reference sequence). The sample consisted of peripheral blood. V is TRBV19 and J is TRBJ2-5, with 9 positions matching TRBD2. This receptor was taken from a woman between 55 and 75 years old with acute or convalescent COVID-19. CDR3 coding DNA: TGTGCCAGTAGTATTTTGCGGGGGGGCCTGGAGGAGACCCAGTACTTC. It specifies CASSILRGGLEETQYF. Combining the CDR3 with reference TRBV19 and TRBJ2-5 gives the whole variable domain DGGITQSPKYLFRKEGQNVTLSCEQNLNHDAMYWYRQDPGQGLRLIYYSQIVNDFQKGDIAEGYSVSREKKESFPLTVTSAQKNPTAFYLCASSILRGGLEETQYFGPGTRLLVL.